The 2 T cell receptor beta chains in this list originate from one sample, sequenced in a study of T cell clonality in common variable immunodeficiency (dated by TCRdb to the mid-2010s). The library was prepared using the immunoSEQ multiplex PCR assay. TCRdb took this table from immuneACCESS and kept in-frame rearrangements with V and J called. Such tables lack part of the clones; where checked against another copy, unresolved V genes explain under half of the gap, and the rest is unexplained. This sample has 45,000 to 55,000 clones, none of them a singleton. 5% to 7% of the sample rests with the top ten. Sequencing used peripheral blood mononuclear cells. The receptors come from a person aged 18-69 years in good health.

Concerning this clone: The CDR3 end lies 3 residues beyond the end of the read and is filled in from the germline J gene. This rearrangement joins TRBV2 to TRBJ1-2; D is undetermined. Trimming removed 11 bases at V and 2 bases at J, with 18 bases between. Germline assignment: CDR1 SNHLY and CDR2 FYNNEI. This CDR3 region has 14 residues. CDR3 bases read: TGTGCCTCTTGTAGGGTCAGGCAGAACTATGGC. The encoded protein is CASCRVRQNYG. The full CDR3 sequence reads CASCRVRQNYGYTF. Using reference TRBV2 and TRBJ1-2 for the parts outside the CDR3, the full variable domain is EPEVTQTPSHQVTQMGQEVILRCVPISNHLYFYWYRQILGQKVEFLVSFYNNEISEKSEIFDDQFSVERPDGSNFTLKIRSTKLEDSAMYFCASCRVRQNYGYTFGSGTRLTVV.

This clone was observed many times. The read finishes 3 residues shy of the CDR3 end, and the germline J gene is used to complete it. The rearrangement uses TRBV29-1 and TRBJ1-1; D gene uncertain. The germline gives CDR1 SQVTM, CDR2 ANQGSEA. The CDR3 loop spans 16 amino acids. V was shortened by 1 base and J by 4 bases, with 19 bases between the two germline ends. CDR3 in amino acids: CSVEVTRMDSTTEAFF. CDR3 bases read: TGCAGCGTTGAAGTAACCAGGATGGATTCGACCACTGAA.